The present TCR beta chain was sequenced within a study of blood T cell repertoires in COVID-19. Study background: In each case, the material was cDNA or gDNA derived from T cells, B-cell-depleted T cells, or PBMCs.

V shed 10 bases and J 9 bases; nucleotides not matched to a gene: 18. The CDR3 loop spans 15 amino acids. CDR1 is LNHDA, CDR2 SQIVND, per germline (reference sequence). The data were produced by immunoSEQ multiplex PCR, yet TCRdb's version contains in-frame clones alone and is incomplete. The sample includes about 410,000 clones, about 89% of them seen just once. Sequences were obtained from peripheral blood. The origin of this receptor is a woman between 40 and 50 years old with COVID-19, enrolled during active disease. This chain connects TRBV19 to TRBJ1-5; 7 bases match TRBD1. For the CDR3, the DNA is TGTGCCACCGGCAAAGGACAGGACGGAGGGGGGCCCCAGCATTTT. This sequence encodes CATGKGQDGGGPQHF.